The clone carrying this T cell receptor (beta chain) has at least ten counts. These data are taken from a study of T-cell reconstitution after alpha-beta-depleted transplantation in children. The CDR3 runs 15 residues. Germline CDR1 SQVTM, CDR2 ANQGSEA. V was pared by 2 bases and J by 4 bases, with 8 bases of the junction left unmatched. During its preparation, the TCRbeta library received unique molecular identifiers. Using its own MiXCR run on the PCR reads, TCRdb lists one record per CDR3 protein. The sample holds 15,000 to 20,000 distinct CDR3 sequences, about 8% seen once. This receptor was identified in a boy in the first two years of life who had a stem cell transplant for Wiskott-Aldrich syndrome, so the T cells may come from the graft donor. The chain employs TRBV29-1 and TRBJ2-1; 7 nucleotides agree with TRBD1. The sequenced sample was PBMCs, mostly from graft donor cells, obtained 60 days after TCRalphabeta/CD19-depleted stem cell transplant. CDR3 protein: CSVEILAGGYNEQFF. The CDR3 nucleotides are TGCAGCGTTGAAATTCTGGCAGGGGGTTACAATGAGCAGTTCTTC.